The T cell receptor (beta chain) under discussion was sequenced for a study of regulatory and conventional T cells in RAG deficiency. Overall study findings and caveats: Shannon entropy fell and Simpson indices rose in RAG-deficient patients. Other subsets showed 9 to 10-fold reductions, but Treg unique TCR beta sequences fell about 100-fold in these patients. Omenn patients showed >75% Treg-Tconv overlap and shorter CDR3 lengths.

Germline V gene sequence: CDR1 MNHEY, CDR2 SVGAGI. CDR3 length: 14 residues. V shed 5 bases, J shed 6 bases, and the junction held 5 bases outside the gene matches. Notes on this clone: What it binds is not known.

Genomic DNA came from blood conventional CD4+ T cells gated CD25-low CD127-high. Profiling relied on immunoSEQ multiplex PCR, and the TCRdb table lists in-frame clones only, not all of them. The sample lists fewer than 40,000 clones, 90% to 97% occurring once. The sample was also linked to a second study, of regulatory T cells. That paper states: Amplification used 52 TRBV primers and 13 TRBJ primers. Skewed V and J usage and few unique V-J pairs marked patient repertoires, most in Tregs.

Sequencing was done on a sample of CD25- CD4+ T cells sorted from blood. This chain links TRBV6-5 with TRBJ1-5; 9 bases map to TRBD1. The TCR comes from a human donor in good health. The CDR3 protein is CASSTGGGRQPQHF. DNA of the CDR3: TGTGCCAGCAGTACAGGGGGCGGCCGTCAGCCCCAGCATTTT.